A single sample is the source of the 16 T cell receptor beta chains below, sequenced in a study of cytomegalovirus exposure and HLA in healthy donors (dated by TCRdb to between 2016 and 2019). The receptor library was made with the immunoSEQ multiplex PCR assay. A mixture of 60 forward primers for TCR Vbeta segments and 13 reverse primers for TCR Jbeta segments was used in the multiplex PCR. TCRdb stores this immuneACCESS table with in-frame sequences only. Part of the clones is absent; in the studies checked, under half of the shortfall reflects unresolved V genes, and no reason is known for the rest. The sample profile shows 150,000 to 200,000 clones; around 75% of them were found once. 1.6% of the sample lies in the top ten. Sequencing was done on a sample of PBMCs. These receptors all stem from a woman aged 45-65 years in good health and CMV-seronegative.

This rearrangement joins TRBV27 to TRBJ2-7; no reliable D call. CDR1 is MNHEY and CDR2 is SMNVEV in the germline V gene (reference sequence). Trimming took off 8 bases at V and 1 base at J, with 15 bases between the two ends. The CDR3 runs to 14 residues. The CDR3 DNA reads TGTGCCAGCCGGCCCCGACAAGTTTCCTACGAGCAGTACTTC. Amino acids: CASRPRQVSYEQYF.

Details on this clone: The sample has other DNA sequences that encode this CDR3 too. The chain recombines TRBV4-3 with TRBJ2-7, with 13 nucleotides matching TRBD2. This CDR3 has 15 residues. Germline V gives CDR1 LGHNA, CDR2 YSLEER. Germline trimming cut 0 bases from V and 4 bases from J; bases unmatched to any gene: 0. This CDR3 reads CASSQELAGGYEQYF. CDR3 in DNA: TGCGCCAGCAGCCAAGAACTAGCGGGGGGGTACGAGCAGTACTTC.

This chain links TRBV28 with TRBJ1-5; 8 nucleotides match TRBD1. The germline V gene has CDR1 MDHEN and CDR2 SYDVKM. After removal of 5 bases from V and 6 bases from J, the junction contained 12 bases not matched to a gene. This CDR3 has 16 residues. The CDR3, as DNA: TGTGCCAGCAGTCTCGCCTCCGGACAGGGACGTCAGCCCCAGCATTTT. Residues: CASSLASGQGRQPQHF.

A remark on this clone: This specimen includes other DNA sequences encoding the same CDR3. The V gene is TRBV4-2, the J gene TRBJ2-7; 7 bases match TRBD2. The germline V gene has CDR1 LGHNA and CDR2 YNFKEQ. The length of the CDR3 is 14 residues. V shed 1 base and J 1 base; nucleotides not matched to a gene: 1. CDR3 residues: CASSQASGSYEQYF. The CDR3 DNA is TGTGCCAGCAGCCAAGCTAGCGGTTCCTACGAGCAGTACTTC.

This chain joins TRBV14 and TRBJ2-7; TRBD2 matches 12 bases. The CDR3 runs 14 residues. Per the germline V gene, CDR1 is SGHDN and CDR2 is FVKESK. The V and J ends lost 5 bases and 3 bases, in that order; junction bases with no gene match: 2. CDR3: CASSWTSGNYEQYF. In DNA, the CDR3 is TGTGCCAGCAGCTGGACTAGCGGGAACTACGAGCAGTACTTC.

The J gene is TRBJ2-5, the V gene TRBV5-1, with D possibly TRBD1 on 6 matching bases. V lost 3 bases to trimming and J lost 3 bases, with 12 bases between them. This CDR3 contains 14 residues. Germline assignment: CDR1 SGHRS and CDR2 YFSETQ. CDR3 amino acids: CASSYSGVKETQYF. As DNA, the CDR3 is TGCGCCAGCAGCTACTCAGGGGTCAAAGAGACCCAGTACTTC. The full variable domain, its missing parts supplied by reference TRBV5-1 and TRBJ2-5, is KAGVTQTPRYLIKTRGQQVTLSCSPISGHRSVSWYQQTPGQGLQFLFEYFSETQRNKGNFPGRFSGRQFSNSRSEMNVSTLELGDSALYLCASSYSGVKETQYFGPGTRLLVL.

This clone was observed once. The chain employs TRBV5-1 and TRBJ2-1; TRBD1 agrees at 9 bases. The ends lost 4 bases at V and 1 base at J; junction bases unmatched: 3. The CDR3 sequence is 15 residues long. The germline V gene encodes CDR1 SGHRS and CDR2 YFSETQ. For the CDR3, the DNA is TGCGCCAGCAGCGCCGGGACAGGGTCCTACAATGAGCAGTTCTTC. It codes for CASSAGTGSYNEQFF.

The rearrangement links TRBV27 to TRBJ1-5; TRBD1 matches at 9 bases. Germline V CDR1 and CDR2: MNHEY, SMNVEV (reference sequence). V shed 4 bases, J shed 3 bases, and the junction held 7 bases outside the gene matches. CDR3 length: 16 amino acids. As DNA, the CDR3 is TGTGCCAGCAGTTCCGGGACAGGGATTAACAATCAGCCCCAGCATTTT. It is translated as CASSSGTGINNQPQHF.

The DNA of the CDR3 is TGTGCCAGCAGCCGCGGGACAGGGGAGCACTATGGCTACACCTTC. Its translation is CASSRGTGEHYGYTF. V gene TRBV5-5 combines with J gene TRBJ1-2; 10 positions match TRBD1. CDR1 SGHKS and CDR2 YYEKEE come from the germline V gene (reference sequence). The CDR3 extends over 15 amino acids. Losses at the gene ends were 4 bases for V and 3 bases for J; bases not matched to a gene: 6.

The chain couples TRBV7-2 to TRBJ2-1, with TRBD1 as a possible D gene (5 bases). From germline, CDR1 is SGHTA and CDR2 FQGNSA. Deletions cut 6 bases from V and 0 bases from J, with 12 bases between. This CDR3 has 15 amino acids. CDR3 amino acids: CASRTTATSYNEQFF. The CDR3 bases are TGTGCCAGCAGAACGACAGCCACCTCCTACAATGAGCAGTTCTTC. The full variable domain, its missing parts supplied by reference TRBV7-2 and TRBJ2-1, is GAGVSQSPSNKVTEKGKDVELRCDPISGHTALYWYRQSLGQGLEFLIYFQGNSAPDKSGLPSDRFSAERTGGSVSTLTIQRTQQEDSAVYLCASRTTATSYNEQFFGPGTRLTVL.

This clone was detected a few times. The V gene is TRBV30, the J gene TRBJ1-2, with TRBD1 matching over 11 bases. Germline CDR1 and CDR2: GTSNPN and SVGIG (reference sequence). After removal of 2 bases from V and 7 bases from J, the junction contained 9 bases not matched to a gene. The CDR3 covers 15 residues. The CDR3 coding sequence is TGTGCCTGGAGTTTTCGGGACAGGGGGTCGACTGGCTACACCTTC. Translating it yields CAWSFRDRGSTGYTF.

The CDR3 DNA sequence: TGTGCCAGCAGGGTGGGACAGGGAACTGGCTACACCTTC. Amino acid sequence: CASRVGQGTGYTF. This sequence joins TRBV2 and TRBJ1-2; 9 bases agree with TRBD1. Germline V gene sequence: CDR1 SNHLY, CDR2 FYNNEI. The junction had 6 bases not matched to a gene; V was cut back by 6 bases and J by 7 bases. CDR3 length: 13 amino acids.

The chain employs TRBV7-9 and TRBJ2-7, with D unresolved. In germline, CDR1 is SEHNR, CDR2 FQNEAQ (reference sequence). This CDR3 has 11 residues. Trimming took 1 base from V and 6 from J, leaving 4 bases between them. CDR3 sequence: CASSLDLEQYF. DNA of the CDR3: TGTGCCAGCAGCTTAGATCTCGAGCAGTACTTC.

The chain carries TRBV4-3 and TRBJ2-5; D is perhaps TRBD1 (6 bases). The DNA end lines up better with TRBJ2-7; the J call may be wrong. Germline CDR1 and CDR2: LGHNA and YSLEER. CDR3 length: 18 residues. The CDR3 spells CASSQLPVAQGIVYEQYF. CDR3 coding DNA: TGCGCCAGCAGCCAATTACCTGTGGCACAGGGAATAGTCTACGAGCAGTACTTC.

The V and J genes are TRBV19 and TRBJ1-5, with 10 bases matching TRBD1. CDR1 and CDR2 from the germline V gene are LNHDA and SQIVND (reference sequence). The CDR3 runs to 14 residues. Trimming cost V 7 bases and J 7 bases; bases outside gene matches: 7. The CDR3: CASTTGQGKQPQHF. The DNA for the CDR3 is TGTGCCAGTACCACGGGACAGGGGAAGCAGCCCCAGCATTTT. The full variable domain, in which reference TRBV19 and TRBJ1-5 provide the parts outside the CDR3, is DGGITQSPKYLFRKEGQNVTLSCEQNLNHDAMYWYRQDPGQGLRLIYYSQIVNDFQKGDIAEGYSVSREKKESFPLTVTSAQKNPTAFYLCASTTGQGKQPQHFGDGTRLSIL.

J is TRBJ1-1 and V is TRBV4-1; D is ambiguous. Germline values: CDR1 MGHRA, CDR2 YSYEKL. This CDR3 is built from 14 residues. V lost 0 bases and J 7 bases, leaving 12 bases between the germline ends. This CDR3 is CASSQDRINGEAFF. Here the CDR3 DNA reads TGCGCCAGCAGCCAAGACCGTATAAACGGTGAAGCTTTCTTT.